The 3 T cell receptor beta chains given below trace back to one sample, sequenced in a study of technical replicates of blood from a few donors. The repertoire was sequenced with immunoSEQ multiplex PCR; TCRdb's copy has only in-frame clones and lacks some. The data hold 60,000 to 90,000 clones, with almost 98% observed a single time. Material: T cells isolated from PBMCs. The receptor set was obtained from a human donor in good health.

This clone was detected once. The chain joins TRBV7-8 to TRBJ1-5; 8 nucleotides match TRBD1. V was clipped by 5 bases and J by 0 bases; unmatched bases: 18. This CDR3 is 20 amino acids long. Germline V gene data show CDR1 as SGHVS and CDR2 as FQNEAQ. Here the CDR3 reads CASSPIRVAGGRSSNQPQHF. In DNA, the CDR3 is TGTGCCAGCAGCCCAATAAGGGTGGCAGGGGGCAGGTCTAGCAATCAGCCCCAGCATTTT.

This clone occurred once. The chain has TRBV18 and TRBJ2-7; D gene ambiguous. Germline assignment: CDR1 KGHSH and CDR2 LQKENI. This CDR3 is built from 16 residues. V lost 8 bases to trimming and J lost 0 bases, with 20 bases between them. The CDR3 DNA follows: TGTGCCAGCCCATTTTTGCCCCATGGCAGCTCCTACGAGCAGTACTTC. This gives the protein CASPFLPHGSSYEQYF.

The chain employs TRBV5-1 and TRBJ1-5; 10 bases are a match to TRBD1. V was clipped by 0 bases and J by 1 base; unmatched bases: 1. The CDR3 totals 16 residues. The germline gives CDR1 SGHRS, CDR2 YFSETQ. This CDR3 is CASSLGDRGSNQPQHF. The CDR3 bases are TGCGCCAGCAGCTTGGGGGACAGGGGAAGCAATCAGCCCCAGCATTTT.